This TCR beta chain was found in a study of T cell repertoires in cytomegalovirus infection. Study summary: Newly reported HLA-C-restricted and thoroughly characterized HLA-B-restricted CMV epitopes were employed. Public TCR beta signatures provided an indication of both CMV infection and a matching HLA type.

Study results and caveats: What dominated the ex vivo response were HLA-C-restricted CMV-specific TCR beta clonotypes. Carriers of CMV and the relevant HLA type were discriminated by public TCR beta frequency.

MiXCR, applied by TCRdb to the reads, yields one record per CDR3 protein. This sample has about 110,000 distinct CDR3 sequences, with under 55% found just once. This clonotype showed up just a few times. What it binds is not known. V was pared by 5 bases and J by 4 bases, with 6 bases between. Germline V gene lookup returns CDR1 SGHVS and CDR2 FNYEAQ. CDR3 length equals 12 residues. V and J are TRBV7-6 and TRBJ1-3; D call uncertain. The specimen comprised CD8+ T cells from cultured PBMCs, sampled from culture after CMV antigen stimulation. The sequence derives from a human donor in good health (CMV status not recorded). Some clones in this sample may be carry-over from other donors' samples. The chain's CDR3 is CASSPDGNTIYF. As DNA, the CDR3 is TGTGCCAGCAGCCCCGACGGAAACACCATATATTTT.